Below, one T cell receptor beta chain is given with its context. Everyone who took part was 18 to 89 years old, and they came from 24 US areas. The CDR3 has 12 amino acids. Germline V gene data show CDR1 as DFQATT and CDR2 as SNEGSKA (reference sequence). V was cut by 3 bases and J by 2 bases, with 7 bases left in between. This entry comes from a study of blood T cell repertoires in COVID-19. Per the original data handling: Reference gene primers were amplified, and this amplification served to estimate nucleated cell counts. Assay used: immunoSEQ multiplex PCR; TCRdb lists only in-frame clones, some missing. The V and J calls and clone size come from that table; D and trimming were worked out from the DNA. The sample has fewer than 600,000 clones, more than 75% seen once.

This clonotype was sampled from a woman aged 40 to 50 who had recovered from COVID-19. The V and J genes are TRBV20-1 and TRBJ2-5; D is undetermined. Sequenced material: PBMCs or T cells enriched from blood (not recorded which). This CDR3 is CSASPRQETQYF. The CDR3 DNA follows: TGCAGTGCTAGTCCCAGGCAAGAGACCCAGTACTTC.